This TCR beta chain was sequenced for a study of blood T cell repertoires in COVID-19. Study as a whole: The analysed material was cDNA or gDNA that came from T cells, B-cell-depleted T cells, or PBMCs.

V lost 5 bases and J lost 11; bases outside the gene matches: 3. CDR3 length: 13 residues. Germline CDR1 is SNHLY and CDR2 is FYNNEI. This clone has only a few counts. Self-reported history from a screening survey and questionnaire set each donor's cohort. Cohort 3 recovery required two negative PCRs, clearance, or symptom resolution. In the authors' methods: Amplification of reference gene primers provided the estimated nucleated cell counts. TCRdb keeps only in-frame clones here, not all; method: immunoSEQ multiplex PCR. The V and J calls and clone size were taken over from that table, and D and trimming were inferred from the DNA. The sample holds some 340,000 clones; around 87% are singletons and the top ten take about 5%.

The chain employs TRBV2 and TRBJ1-6, with 10 bases aligning to TRBD1. This sequence originates from a woman younger than 45 who had recovered from COVID-19. Input material: PBMCs or T cells enriched from blood (not recorded which). The CDR3 sequence: CASSSGQGTPLHF. In DNA, the CDR3 is TGTGCCAGCAGTTCGGGACAGGGGACACCCCTCCACTTT. The full variable domain, its missing parts supplied by reference TRBV2 and TRBJ1-6, is EPEVTQTPSHQVTQMGQEVILRCVPISNHLYFYWYRQILGQKVEFLVSFYNNEISEKSEIFDDQFSVERPDGSNFTLKIRSTKLEDSAMYFCASSSGQGTPLHFGNGTRLTVT.